This T cell receptor beta chain is from a study of blood T cell repertoires in COVID-19. Germline-derived CDR1 and CDR2 are MNHEY and SMNVEV (reference sequence). Trimming removed 2 bases from V and 6 bases from J, with 13 bases in between. This CDR3 comprises 15 residues. Measured with immunoSEQ multiplex PCR; TCRdb has only the in-frame clones, and not every one. The profile covers about 150,000 clones, with 70% to 80% appearing a single time and roughly 15% taken by the ten largest. Input material: peripheral blood. The clonotype was recovered from a man in his fifties or sixties with acute or convalescent COVID-19. J is TRBJ2-2 and V is TRBV27, with a possible D match to TRBD1 (5 bases). The CDR3 DNA sequence: TGTGCCAGCAGTTTACAGGGAAGGTCTCCCGGGGAGCTGTTTTTT. Amino acids: CASSLQGRSPGELFF.